This T cell receptor (beta chain) was sequenced for a study of control samples from healthy donors and cancer patients. There are 15 residues in the CDR3. V lost 6 bases and J lost 7; bases outside the gene matches: 10. The germline gives CDR1 KGHSH, CDR2 LQKENI. Worth noting for this clone: The sample holds other DNA sequences that translate to the same CDR3.

Repertoires were generated with immunoSEQ multiplex PCR, while TCRdb's copy carries only in-frame clones and drops some. The sample comprises some 200,000 clones, roughly 94% of which are singletons, and more than 1.3% rests with the top ten. The sample comprised blood. The receptor was isolated from a man in his fifties or sixties in good health. J is TRBJ2-7 and V is TRBV18; 12 nucleotides match TRBD1. The CDR3 protein is CASSATGQGAGEQYF. CDR3 nucleotide sequence: TGTGCCAGCTCGGCGACGGGACAGGGGGCGGGGGAGCAGTACTTC.